The 19 T cell receptor beta chains presented below share a single source sample, sequenced in a study of cytomegalovirus exposure and HLA in healthy donors (dated by TCRdb to about 2017). Library preparation was by the immunoSEQ multiplex PCR assay. As stored in TCRdb, this immuneACCESS dataset retains in-frame rearrangements with V and J assigned. A fraction of the clones does not appear; measured against another copy, unresolved V genes explain less than half of the discrepancy, and the remainder lacks a known reason. Within this sample are about 56,000 clones, with roughly 93% of them counted one time only. The ten biggest clones cover over 1.5% of the sample. What was sequenced was PBMCs. The receptors come from a woman aged 18 to 35 in good health and CMV-seropositive.

This chain uses TRBV5-1 with TRBJ2-7; 12 bases are shared with TRBD1. Germline CDR1 SGHRS, CDR2 YFSETQ. The junction had 6 bases not matched to a gene; V was cut back by 0 bases and J by 5 bases. This CDR3 is 16 amino acids long. The CDR3 DNA is TGCGCCAGCAGCTTGGCCAGGGACAGGGGGCTCGACGAGCAGTACTTC. It yields the protein CASSLARDRGLDEQYF.

The rearrangement joins TRBV27 to TRBJ2-6; D is possibly TRBD2 (7 bases). The germline CDR1 and CDR2 sequences are MNHEY and SMNVEV (reference sequence). The CDR3 consists of 18 residues. V was cut by 7 bases and J by 0 bases, with 19 bases left in between. CDR3 loop: CASTPGGLRYSGANVLTF. CDR3 sequence (DNA): TGTGCCAGCACGCCCGGGGGGCTCAGATACTCTGGGGCCAACGTCCTGACTTTC.

In this sample, this clone turned up once. V usage is TRBV6-7 and J usage is TRBJ1-1; D is undetermined. TRBV6-7 is an open reading frame, and its role is uncertain. V was cut by 0 bases and J by 1 base, with 12 bases left in between. The CDR3 runs 16 residues. This CDR3 is CASSYSLGGPNTEAFF. DNA of the CDR3: TGTGCCAGCAGTTACTCCTTGGGAGGGCCGAACACTGAAGCTTTCTTT.

The chain employs TRBV2 and TRBJ2-7; 7 bases align to TRBD2. V was clipped by 7 bases and J by 0 bases; unmatched bases: 9. CDR3 length: 15 residues. Germline CDR1 is SNHLY and CDR2 is FYNNEI. Written as DNA, the CDR3 is TGTGCCAGCACCCTCACGGGGGGATTCTCCTACGAGCAGTACTTC. It encodes CASTLTGGFSYEQYF.

V gene TRBV5-1 combines with J gene TRBJ2-4, with TRBD1 identical over 8 bases. Unmatched junction bases numbered 8, after V lost 4 bases and J lost 5 bases. The length of the CDR3 is 15 residues. Germline-derived CDR1 and CDR2 are SGHRS and YFSETQ. The CDR3 is CASSHPDREENIQYF. In nucleotides, the CDR3 is TGCGCCAGCAGCCACCCGGACAGGGAGGAAAACATTCAGTACTTC.

This clone was found once. The gene calls are TRBV7-2 and TRBJ2-7; possible D gene TRBD2, 6 bases. Germline CDR1 SGHTA, CDR2 FQGNSA. With 1 base removed from V and 9 bases from J, the gap between germline ends came to 13 bases. The CDR3 contains 13 residues. This CDR3 reads CASSLEFGRPQYF. CDR3 in DNA: TGTGCCAGCAGCTTAGAATTCGGGAGACCGCAGTACTTC.

The chain has TRBV29-1 and TRBJ1-1; the match to TRBD1 covers 9 bases. The length of the CDR3 is 13 residues. Germline loops: CDR1 SQVTM, CDR2 ANQGSEA. After removal of 5 bases from V and 4 bases from J, the junction contained 5 bases not matched to a gene. CDR3 DNA: TGCAGCGTTTGGGACAGGGAGAGCACTGAAGCTTTCTTT. Translated: CSVWDRESTEAFF.

V gene TRBV11-2 combines with J gene TRBJ1-4; 11 bases are a match to TRBD1. After removal of 6 bases from V and 10 bases from J, the junction contained 10 bases not matched to a gene. The CDR3 is 15 residues long. CDR1 is SGHAT and CDR2 is FQNNGV in the germline V gene. CDR3 nucleotide sequence: TGTGCCAGCAGACGCGATCCGGGACAGGGGGTAAAACTGTTTTTT. Its translation: CASRRDPGQGVKLFF.

The chain carries TRBV10-3 and TRBJ2-7; 7 nucleotides line up with TRBD2. CDR1 is ENHRY, CDR2 SYGVKD, per germline. J was trimmed by 7 bases and V by 8 bases; bases with no gene match: 8. This CDR3 is 12 amino acids long. As DNA, the CDR3 is TGTGCCATCGGGGGGGTCTTGAGGGAGCAGTACTTC. Protein product: CAIGGVLREQYF.

The gene calls are TRBV19 and TRBJ2-3; 8 bases are shared with TRBD2. The CDR3 extends over 15 amino acids. Germline CDR1 is LNHDA and CDR2 is SQIVND (reference sequence). After removal of 4 bases from V and 7 bases from J, the junction contained 10 bases not matched to a gene. CDR3: CASSTGTSLVNTQYF. CDR3 DNA: TGTGCCAGTAGTACCGGGACTAGTCTTGTTAATACGCAGTATTTT.

The J gene is TRBJ2-7, the V gene TRBV27; TRBD1 agrees at 7 bases. CDR1 is MNHEY and CDR2 is SMNVEV in the germline V gene (reference sequence). This CDR3 spans 14 amino acids. V shed 6 bases and J 0 bases; nucleotides not matched to a gene: 5. The DNA of the CDR3 is TGTGCCAGCAGCCGCCCAGGGGGCTCCTACGAGCAGTACTTC. Translation: CASSRPGGSYEQYF.

The gene calls are TRBV7-9 and TRBJ2-1, with D possibly TRBD1 on 6 matching bases. V shed 5 bases and J shed 5 bases, with 16 bases lying between them. The CDR3 spans 15 residues. The germline V gene has CDR1 SEHNR and CDR2 FQNEAQ (reference sequence). The CDR3 nucleotides are TGTGCCAGCAGCCACACAGGGAAAGAGAACAATGAGCAGTTCTTC. It specifies CASSHTGKENNEQFF.

CDR3 region: CASSLDSYTEAFF. The CDR3 DNA reads TGTGCCAGCAGCTTAGACAGCTACACTGAAGCTTTCTTT. This rearrangement joins TRBV7-6 to TRBJ1-1; D gene unclear. The CDR3 is made up of 13 amino acids. V lost 1 base and J lost 3, with 6 bases in between. The germline V gene encodes CDR1 SGHVS and CDR2 FNYEAQ.

CDR3 residues: CASSKGKGDPHLWGGNQPQHF. The DNA for the CDR3 is TGTGCCAGCAGCAAAGGTAAGGGGGATCCTCATCTCTGGGGTGGCAATCAGCCCCAGCATTTT. The rearrangement links TRBV21-1 to TRBJ1-5; TRBD1 is taken as the D call from the table, unchecked against the DNA. TRBV21-1 is a pseudogene. This CDR3 spans 21 amino acids.

This chain joins TRBV19 and TRBJ1-4; D call uncertain. The V gene's germline CDR1 is LNHDA and CDR2 SQIVND (reference sequence). CDR3 length equals 11 residues. V was cut by 6 bases and J by 7 bases, with 6 bases left in between. For the CDR3, the DNA is TGTGCCAGTAGCCGGGGTGAAAAACTGTTTTTT. This gives the protein CASSRGEKLFF.

V gene TRBV11-2 combines with J gene TRBJ2-5; no clear D. The CDR3 consists of 14 residues. Trimming stripped 7 bases from V and 5 bases from J, with 17 bases between. The germline gives CDR1 SGHAT, CDR2 FQNNGV. CDR3 amino acids: CASTQTTHRETQYF. In nucleotides, the CDR3 is TGTGCCAGCACCCAGACAACCCATCGGGAGACCCAGTACTTC.

This sequence joins TRBV5-1 and TRBJ1-2; D is possibly TRBD1 (5 bases). With 4 bases removed from V and 7 bases from J, the gap between germline ends came to 11 bases. This CDR3 contains 12 residues. The germline gives CDR1 SGHRS, CDR2 YFSETQ. The CDR3 loop is CASSPQGSGYTF. CDR3 nucleotides: TGCGCCAGCAGCCCCCAGGGAAGTGGCTACACCTTC.

The chain links TRBV7-2 to TRBJ1-3, with TRBD1 identical over 7 bases. The CDR3 loop spans 15 amino acids. Unmatched junction bases numbered 2, after V lost 0 bases and J lost 3 bases. The germline V gene has CDR1 SGHTA and CDR2 FQGNSA. The CDR3 DNA reads TGTGCCAGCAGCTTAGCGAGGACAGGTGGAAACACCATATATTTT. This codes for CASSLARTGGNTIYF.

The chain carries TRBV10-3 and TRBJ1-4; 8 bases fit TRBD1. The CDR3 extends over 18 amino acids. Germline trimming cut 3 bases from V and 4 bases from J; bases unmatched to any gene: 13. Germline CDR1 is ENHRY and CDR2 is SYGVKD. The CDR3 loop is CAISEIRAGGEDNEKLFF. The CDR3 DNA follows: TGTGCCATCAGTGAAATTCGGGCAGGGGGCGAGGATAATGAAAAACTGTTTTTT.